Sequencing of this T cell receptor beta chain was carried out in a study of blood T cell repertoires in COVID-19. Assay: immunoSEQ multiplex PCR; the TCRdb copy retains only in-frame clones and omits some. The sample includes fewer than 120,000 clones, roughly 80% seen only once; the top ten take 15% to 20%. The CDR3 has 16 residues. The germline CDR1 and CDR2 sequences are SGHNT and YYREEE (reference sequence). V shed 3 bases, J shed 2 bases, and the junction held 8 bases outside the gene matches. The table lists this clone with a count of one. The TCR comes from a woman aged 55 to 70 with acute or convalescent COVID-19. The chain carries TRBV5-4 and TRBJ2-1, with 7 positions matching TRBD2. The sequenced material came from peripheral blood. CDR3 DNA: TGTGCCAGCAGCTCCCCGGAAAGCGGGGCCTACAATGAGCAGTTCTTC. Its translation is CASSSPESGAYNEQFF.